The rows below give T cell receptor beta chains drawn from one sample of a study of T cell changes during pregnancy in multiple sclerosis. Sequencing was performed with immunoSEQ multiplex PCR; in TCRdb, only in-frame clones are kept and a portion is missing. The sample holds some 10,000 clones, 84% seen once. Material: CD8+ T cells from peripheral blood mononuclear cells, obtained after pregnancy. Source of these receptors: a female donor in good health, enrolled as a control in a pregnancy study. The CDR3 runs from the conserved cysteine through the conserved F or W. Each record gives: CDR3 protein, CDR3 DNA, J gene, D gene, V gene, clone size. A D gene is named only where the DNA matches it firmly. The listing skips clone size in some rows; elsewhere it reads once, few, many or a size class.

CDR3: CASSGTGKETQYF
DNA: TGTGCCAGCAGCGGGACAGGGAAAGAGACCCAGTACTTC
J: TRBJ2-5
D: TRBD1
V: TRBV5-6
size: -

CDR3: CASSQVGSGGYDEQFF
DNA: TGCGCCAGCAGCCAAGTGGGTAGCGGAGGCTACGATGAGCAGTTCTTC
J: TRBJ2-1
D: -
V: TRBV4-1
size: -

CDR3: CASSPGLAGAYEQYF
DNA: TGTGCCAGCAGCCCGGGACTAGCGGGAGCCTACGAGCAGTACTTC
J: TRBJ2-7
D: TRBD2
V: TRBV4-2
size: -

CDR3: CASSLKFPYLGNTIYF
DNA: TGTGCCAGCAGCCTCAAATTCCCTTATCTAGGAAACACCATATATTTT
J: TRBJ1-3
D: -
V: TRBV7-8
size: -

CDR3: CASSFLGGTGLSSYNEQFF
DNA: TGTGCCAGCAGCTTCTTAGGGGGGACAGGGCTGAGCTCCTACAATGAGCAGTTCTTC
J: TRBJ2-1
D: TRBD1
V: TRBV7-6
size: -

CDR3: CASSSPWSGTGQSGQQADTQYF
DNA: TGTGCCAGCAGTTCCCCATGGTCCGGGACAGGGCAATCCGGTCAGCAGGCAGATACGCAGTATTTT
J: TRBJ2-3
D: TRBD1
V: TRBV27
size: -

CDR3: CASSQHRTVPGDTQYF
DNA: TGTGCCAGCAGCCAACATCGAACCGTTCCAGGCGATACGCAGTATTTT
J: TRBJ2-3
D: -
V: TRBV4-2
size: -

CDR3: CASSFESAEQYF
DNA: TGTGCCAGCAGTTTTGAGAGCGCCGAGCAGTACTTC
J: TRBJ2-7
D: -
V: TRBV28
size: few

CDR3: CASSISSRGSDEQFF
DNA: TGTGCCAGTAGTATTAGTTCTAGGGGCTCGGATGAGCAGTTCTTC
J: TRBJ2-1
D: -
V: TRBV19
size: -

CDR3: CASSLETGSSEKLFF
DNA: TGTGCCAGCAGCTTGGAAACGGGAAGTAGTGAAAAACTGTTTTTT
J: TRBJ1-4
D: -
V: TRBV5-4
size: -

CDR3: CASSYSMGQNTGELFF
DNA: TGTGCCAGCAGTTACTCAATGGGACAGAACACCGGGGAGCTGTTTTTT
J: TRBJ2-2
D: -
V: TRBV6-5
size: once

CDR3: CASSDPGVGGYTF
DNA: TGTGCCAGCAGTGACCCAGGGGTCGGTGGCTACACCTTC
J: TRBJ1-2
D: -
V: TRBV2
size: -

CDR3: CASSLGTSSNQPQHF
DNA: TGCGCCAGCAGCTTGGGGACATCTAGCAATCAGCCCCAGCATTTT
J: TRBJ1-5
D: -
V: TRBV5-1
size: once

CDR3: CASSLIPGYDEQYF
DNA: TGTGCCAGCAGTTTAATCCCAGGGTACGACGAGCAGTACTTC
J: TRBJ2-7
D: -
V: TRBV27
size: -

CDR3: CASSTDSPYEQYF
DNA: TGCGCCAGCAGCACTGACAGTCCCTACGAGCAGTACTTC
J: TRBJ2-7
D: -
V: TRBV5-1
size: -

CDR3: CSAGGVNEQFF
DNA: TGCAGTGCGGGAGGGGTCAATGAGCAGTTCTTC
J: TRBJ2-1
D: TRBD2
V: TRBV20-1
size: -

CDR3: CASSPDISGGTDTQYF
DNA: TGTGCCAGCAGCCCCGACATTAGCGGGGGCACAGATACGCAGTATTTT
J: TRBJ2-3
D: TRBD2
V: TRBV4-2
size: -

CDR3: CASSQVLPSWRETQYF
DNA: TGTGCCAGCAGCCAGGTACTACCTTCTTGGAGAGAGACCCAGTACTTC
J: TRBJ2-5
D: -
V: TRBV4-2
size: -

CDR3: CAWDSGTGVTEQYF
DNA: TGTGCCTGGGATAGCGGGACAGGGGTGACCGAGCAGTACTTC
J: TRBJ2-7
D: TRBD1
V: TRBV30
size: -

CDR3: CASSPSTSSSDTQYF
DNA: TGCGCCAGCAGTCCCTCTACTAGCTCCTCAGATACGCAGTATTTT
J: TRBJ2-3
D: -
V: TRBV10-2
size: -

CDR3: CASSRSGLAGSSYNEQFF
DNA: TGTGCCAGCAGCCGGTCGGGACTAGCGGGGAGCTCCTACAATGAGCAGTTCTTC
J: TRBJ2-1
D: TRBD2
V: TRBV5-6
size: few

CDR3: CASSMKYPADTQYF
DNA: TGTGCCAGTAGTATGAAGTACCCCGCGGATACGCAGTATTTT
J: TRBJ2-3
D: -
V: TRBV19
size: -

CDR3: CASSFPPPVTEAFF
DNA: TGTGCCAGCAGCTTTCCCCCCCCAGTGACTGAAGCTTTCTTT
J: TRBJ1-1
D: -
V: TRBV5-4
size: -

CDR3: CASRGGFGQTYGDQETQYF
DNA: TGTGCCAGCAGGGGGGGGTTTGGGCAGACGTACGGTGACCAAGAGACCCAGTACTTC
J: TRBJ2-5
D: TRBD2
V: TRBV28
size: -

CDR3: CASSLAGRTSGGGDTQYF
DNA: TGTGCCAGCAGCTTAGCGGGAAGAACTAGCGGGGGCGGAGATACGCAGTATTTT
J: TRBJ2-3
D: TRBD2
V: TRBV7-9
size: -

CDR3: CASRNTEAFF
DNA: TGTGCCAGCCGGAACACTGAAGCTTTCTTT
J: TRBJ1-1
D: -
V: TRBV11-2
size: few

CDR3: CASRGLAGGSSYNEQFF
DNA: TGTGCCAGCAGAGGACTAGCGGGGGGTAGCTCCTACAATGAGCAGTTCTTC
J: TRBJ2-1
D: TRBD2
V: TRBV25-1
size: -

CDR3: CASGESAGYYNEQFF
DNA: TGTGCCAGTGGGGAGTCGGCGGGGTACTACAATGAGCAGTTCTTC
J: TRBJ2-1
D: -
V: TRBV2
size: -

CDR3: CAITNIGNGYTF
DNA: TGTGCCATCACCAACATCGGGAATGGCTACACCTTC
J: TRBJ1-2
D: -
V: TRBV10-3
size: -

CDR3: CASKVPGAAPQPQHF
DNA: TGTGCCAGTAAAGTCCCAGGGGCGGCTCCCCAGCCCCAGCATTTT
J: TRBJ1-5
D: -
V: TRBV19
size: -

CDR3: CASSQSGWVSYTF
DNA: TGTGCCAGCAGCCAAAGCGGTTGGGTGAGCTACACCTTC
J: TRBJ1-2
D: -
V: TRBV4-2
size: -

CDR3: CASSLTSAYNEQFF
DNA: TGTGCCAGCAGTTTAACTAGCGCCTACAATGAGCAGTTCTTC
J: TRBJ2-1
D: TRBD2
V: TRBV27
size: -

CDR3: CASRARVGSHEQYF
DNA: TGTGCCAGCAGAGCCAGGGTGGGGTCACACGAGCAGTACTTC
J: TRBJ2-7
D: -
V: TRBV28
size: -

CDR3: CASSISGRSSYNEQFF
DNA: TGTGCCAGCAGCATTAGCGGGAGGAGCTCCTACAATGAGCAGTTCTTC
J: TRBJ2-1
D: TRBD2
V: TRBV7-6
size: -

CDR3: CASSQGSSYEQYF
DNA: TGTGCCAGCAGCCAGGGGAGCTCCTACGAGCAGTACTTC
J: TRBJ2-7
D: -
V: TRBV5-4
size: once

CDR3: CASSWSPLGEVNTEAFF
DNA: TGTGCCAGCAGTTGGTCCCCGCTAGGGGAGGTGAACACTGAAGCTTTCTTT
J: TRBJ1-1
D: -
V: TRBV7-8
size: -

CDR3: CAWSRGQWGYEQYF
DNA: TGTGCCTGGAGTCGAGGACAGTGGGGATACGAGCAGTACTTC
J: TRBJ2-7
D: -
V: TRBV30
size: -

CDR3: CASSLASGSGYTF
DNA: TGTGCCAGCAGCTTGGCATCAGGATCGGGCTACACCTTC
J: TRBJ1-2
D: -
V: TRBV5-5
size: -

CDR3: CASSMTVNTEAFF
DNA: TGTGCCAGTAGTATGACAGTGAACACTGAAGCTTTCTTT
J: TRBJ1-1
D: -
V: TRBV19
size: -

CDR3: CASSLTGYNSPLHF
DNA: TGTGCCAGCAGTCTGACAGGTTATAATTCACCCCTCCACTTT
J: TRBJ1-6
D: -
V: TRBV7-9
size: -

CDR3: CASNLGQGAEEQYF
DNA: TGTGCCAGTAACCTCGGACAGGGGGCGGAAGAGCAGTACTTC
J: TRBJ2-7
D: TRBD1
V: TRBV19
size: few

CDR3: CASTTGTTYEQYF
DNA: TGTGCCAGCACCACCGGGACAACCTACGAGCAGTACTTC
J: TRBJ2-7
D: -
V: TRBV6-1
size: -

CDR3: CASVPGMISGSTPYEQYF
DNA: TGTGCCAGCGTTCCAGGTATGATCAGCGGTAGTACCCCCTACGAGCAGTACTTC
J: TRBJ2-7
D: -
V: TRBV27
size: -

CDR3: CASSDSSGSGDTQYF
DNA: TGTGCCAGCAGTGACTCTTCAGGGTCTGGAGATACGCAGTATTTT
J: TRBJ2-3
D: -
V: TRBV6-4
size: -

CDR3: CATSKTYGDTGELFF
DNA: TGTGCCACCAGCAAAACGTATGGAGACACCGGGGAGCTGTTTTTT
J: TRBJ2-2
D: -
V: TRBV15
size: once

CDR3: CASSFLAGGPFDEQFF
DNA: TGTGCCAGCAGCTTTCTAGCGGGGGGGCCTTTTGATGAGCAGTTCTTC
J: TRBJ2-1
D: TRBD2
V: TRBV7-2
size: -